These T cell receptor beta chains were read from a single sample in a study of cytomegalovirus exposure and HLA in healthy donors. Sequencing was performed with immunoSEQ multiplex PCR; in TCRdb, only in-frame clones are kept and a portion is missing. The data hold approximately 110,000 clones, with 10% to 15% observed a single time. Sequencing used PBMCs. The source is a man aged 40-55 years in good health and CMV-seropositive. CDR3s include the opening cysteine and the closing phenylalanine or tryptophan. A D gene is named only where the DNA matches it firmly. Not all rows give a size; the values are once, few, many and, for expanded clones, a class.

j_gene	v_gene	d_gene	abundance	CDR3aa	CDR3nt
TRBJ2-1	TRBV13	-	few	CASSLYVGFAGNEQFF	TGTGCCAGCAGCTTATACGTGGGGTTTGCGGGAAATGAGCAGTTCTTC
TRBJ1-3	TRBV6-5	-	-	CASGGNSGNTIYF	TGTGCCAGTGGGGGGAATTCCGGAAACACCATATATTTT
TRBJ1-2	TRBV9	-	-	CASSAQLANYGYTF	TGTGCCAGCAGCGCACAGTTAGCTAACTATGGCTACACCTTC
TRBJ1-1	TRBV2	-	few	CARKRLLDEAFF	TGTGCCAGAAAGAGACTGCTGGATGAAGCTTTCTTT
TRBJ2-7	TRBV7-2	-	few	CASSLVHEQYF	TGTGCCAGCAGCCTCGTCCACGAGCAGTACTTC
TRBJ1-4	TRBV4-1	-	few	CASSQSIVREKLFF	TGCGCCAGCAGCCAGTCCATCGTGAGGGAAAAACTGTTTTTT
TRBJ2-2	TRBV7-8	TRBD1	-	CASRGQGDTGELFF	TGTGCCAGCAGGGGACAGGGAGACACCGGGGAGCTGTTTTTT
TRBJ2-1	TRBV21-1	-	-	CASSKGAEWNEQFF	TGTGCCAGCAGCAAAGGCGCCGAATGGAATGAGCAGTTCTTC
TRBJ2-1	TRBV5-8	-	few	CASIRQLDMGEQFF	TGTGCCAGCATCCGCCAACTCGACATGGGTGAGCAGTTCTTC
TRBJ2-1	TRBV29-1	TRBD2	few	CSVGTSGSNEQFF	TGCAGCGTTGGGACTAGCGGGTCCAATGAGCAGTTCTTC
TRBJ2-1	TRBV5-1	TRBD2	-	CASSLSSGRMNEQFF	TGCGCCAGCAGCTTGAGTAGCGGGAGAATGAATGAGCAGTTCTTC
TRBJ1-1	TRBV30	-	-	CAISRVVDTEAFF	TGTGCCATCTCACGGGTCGTTGACACTGAAGCTTTCTTT
TRBJ1-2	TRBV28	TRBD1	-	CASSTGGGYTF	TGTGCCAGCAGTACAGGGGGGGGCTACACCTTC
TRBJ1-5	TRBV19	-	-	CASTPEGNPNQPQHF	TGTGCCAGTACTCCGGAGGGGAACCCTAATCAGCCCCAGCATTTT
TRBJ1-5	TRBV19	-	few	CASGAEDSEIYSNQPQHF	TGTGCCAGTGGAGCTGAAGACAGCGAGATTTATAGCAATCAGCCCCAGCATTTT
TRBJ2-1	TRBV7-8	TRBD1	-	CASSLVGQGVSYNEQFF	TGTGCCAGCAGCTTAGTGGGACAGGGGGTCTCCTACAATGAGCAGTTCTTC
TRBJ1-5	TRBV6-5	-	few	CASSYNAGNQPQHF	TGTGCCAGCAGTTACAACGCAGGCAATCAGCCCCAGCATTTT
TRBJ2-5	TRBV9	TRBD2	few	CASSRSGVAGQETQYF	TGTGCCAGCAGCAGGTCTGGGGTAGCGGGACAAGAGACCCAGTACTTC